These T cell receptor beta chains were read from a single sample in a study of early T cells in non-severe SARS-CoV-2 infection. TCRdb re-derived calls from the 5' RACE reads in MiXCR, one entry per CDR3 protein. Of tens of thousands of distinct CDR3 sequences in the sample, about 2.7% were seen once. Sequenced sample: whole blood. The receptors were gathered from an adult who was a healthcare worker with PCR-confirmed SARS-CoV-2 infection or an uninfected control (not recorded which). Each CDR3 is given with its conserved first and last residue. The D gene is left open where the match is weak. Where a row states a size, it is once, few, many or the class of an expanded clone; other rows omit it.

-,TRBV10-2,medium-sized,TRBJ2-1,CASSKGNEQFF,TGCGCCAGCAGTAAAGGGAATGAGCAGTTCTTC
-,TRBV7-3,many,TRBJ2-3,CASSLTRGDTQYF,TGTGCCAGCAGCTTAACACGGGGGGATACGCAGTATTTT
-,TRBV2,many,TRBJ1-3,CASASDFLSGNTIYF,TGTGCCAGCGCTTCCGACTTCCTCTCTGGAAACACCATATATTTT
TRBD2,TRBV6-2/TRBV6-3,many,TRBJ2-3,CASNQIAGGPQDTQYF,TGTGCCAGCAATCAAATAGCGGGGGGGCCTCAAGATACGCAGTATTTT
-,TRBV29-1,many,TRBJ2-1,CSVARKGSYNEQFF,TGCAGCGTTGCCCGGAAGGGGTCCTACAATGAGCAGTTCTTC
TRBD2,TRBV7-9,many,TRBJ2-1,CASSPGGGRAYNEQFF,TGTGCCAGCAGCCCCGGCGGGGGAAGAGCCTACAATGAGCAGTTCTTC
-,TRBV27,few,TRBJ2-5,CASKDTGRGKETQYF,TGTGCCAGCAAGGACACCGGAAGGGGTAAAGAGACCCAGTACTTC
-,TRBV27,many,TRBJ2-5,CASSPGNQETQYF,TGTGCCAGCAGTCCAGGGAACCAAGAGACCCAGTACTTC
-,TRBV2,many,TRBJ1-5,CASTQGDSNQPQHF,TGTGCCAGCACCCAGGGTGATAGCAATCAGCCCCAGCATTTT
-,TRBV7-6,many,TRBJ2-2,CASSFMGPGRSGELFF,TGTGCCAGCAGCTTCATGGGGCCCGGGCGGTCCGGGGAGCTGTTTTTT
TRBD1,TRBV6-6,many,TRBJ2-3,CASSPSGTGVTDTQYF,TGTGCCAGCAGTCCATCCGGGACAGGAGTCACAGATACGCAGTATTTT
-,TRBV4-1,many,TRBJ2-5,CASSRKKREYQVQETQYF,TGCGCCAGCAGCCGAAAAAAGAGGGAGTACCAAGTCCAAGAGACCCAGTACTTC
-,TRBV7-8,many,TRBJ2-5,CASSPAGRQETQYF,TGTGCCAGCAGCCCAGCCGGGCGACAAGAGACCCAGTACTTC
-,TRBV10-1,many,TRBJ2-2,CASCDSANTGELFF,TGCGCCAGCTGTGACAGCGCGAACACCGGGGAGCTGTTTTTT
-,TRBV29-1,many,TRBJ2-3,CSVRDTDTQYF,TGCAGCGTTCGGGACACAGATACGCAGTATTTT
TRBD1,TRBV5-1,-,TRBJ1-5,CASSLSGGQGGNQPQHF,TGCGCCAGCAGCCTCTCGGGAGGACAGGGGGGAAATCAGCCCCAGCATTTT
-,TRBV9,few,TRBJ2-6,CASSVVSAGANVLTF,TGTGCCAGCAGCGTAGTATCGGCCGGGGCCAACGTCCTGACTTTC
-,TRBV28,-,TRBJ2-5,CASSPPGQGRAETQYF,TGTGCCAGCAGCCCCCCCGGGCAGGGTCGGGCAGAGACCCAGTACTTC
-,TRBV6-1,many,TRBJ2-1,CASRLAAGEQFF,TGTGCCAGCAGGTTGGCGGCAGGAGAGCAGTTCTTC
-,TRBV20-1,many,TRBJ1-2,CSASSVAGYTF,TGCAGTGCTAGTTCAGTGGCTGGCTACACCTTC
TRBD2,TRBV10-2,many,TRBJ2-5,CASSEFGLARETQYF,TGCGCCAGCAGTGAGTTTGGACTAGCGCGGGAGACCCAGTACTTC
TRBD2,TRBV4-1,many,TRBJ2-3,CASSPRLAGEILSTDTQYF,TGCGCCAGCAGCCCGCGACTAGCGGGGGAAATCCTAAGCACAGATACGCAGTATTTT
TRBD1,TRBV30,few,TRBJ1-6,CAWKLRDRDNSPLHF,TGTGCCTGGAAGCTTAGGGACAGGGACAATTCACCCCTCCACTTT
-,TRBV19,many,TRBJ1-5,CASSWGPSYNQPQHF,TGTGCCAGTAGCTGGGGTCCCAGTTACAATCAGCCCCAGCATTTT
-,TRBV6-6,many,TRBJ1-3,CASSGGSSRNTIYF,TGTGCCAGTTCCGGGGGATCGAGCCGAAACACCATATATTTT
-,TRBV29-1,many,TRBJ1-1,CSAASGLGAFF,TGCAGCGCAGCTTCAGGGCTGGGAGCTTTCTTT